This T cell receptor beta chain was recovered during a study of blood T cell repertoires in COVID-19. Overall study context: The study drew acute and convalescent COVID-19 samples from the United States, Italy and Spain. The analysed material was cDNA or gDNA that came from T cells, B-cell-depleted T cells, or PBMCs.

The study recruited people aged 18 to 89 years across roughly 25 US areas. Study processing details: Amplifying reference gene primers gave estimates of nucleated cell counts. Data came from immunoSEQ multiplex PCR; TCRdb stores just in-frame clones and leaves some out. Clone size and the V and J calls come from that table; the DNA yielded D and trimming. Of over 300,000 clones in the sample, 70% to 90% were seen once. V trimming: 6 bases; J trimming: 9 bases; junction bases outside the gene matches: 17. Germline CDR1 is LGHDT and CDR2 is YNNKEL (reference sequence). The CDR3 consists of 17 residues. The sequencing sample was made of PBMCs or T cells enriched from blood (not recorded which). The receptor comes from a woman in her forties who had recovered from COVID-19. The V and J genes are TRBV3-1 (or the pseudogene TRBV3-2) and TRBJ2-1, with 10 nucleotides matching TRBD1. CDR3 nucleotides: TGTGCCAGCAGTCCGACAGGGGGCGAGTTGATTTCAGGTGAGCAGTTCTTC. Translation: CASSPTGGELISGEQFF.